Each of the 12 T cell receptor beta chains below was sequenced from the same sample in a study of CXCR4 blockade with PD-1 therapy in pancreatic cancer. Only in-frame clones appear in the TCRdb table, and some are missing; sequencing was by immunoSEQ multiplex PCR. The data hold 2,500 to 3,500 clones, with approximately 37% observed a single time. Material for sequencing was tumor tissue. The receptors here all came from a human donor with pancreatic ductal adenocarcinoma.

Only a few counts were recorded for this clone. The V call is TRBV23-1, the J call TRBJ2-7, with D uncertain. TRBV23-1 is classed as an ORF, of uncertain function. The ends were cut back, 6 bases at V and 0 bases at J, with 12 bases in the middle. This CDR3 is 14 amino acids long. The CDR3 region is CASSHSRTSYEQYF. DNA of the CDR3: TGCGCCAGCAGCCATTCCAGGACCTCCTACGAGCAGTACTTC.

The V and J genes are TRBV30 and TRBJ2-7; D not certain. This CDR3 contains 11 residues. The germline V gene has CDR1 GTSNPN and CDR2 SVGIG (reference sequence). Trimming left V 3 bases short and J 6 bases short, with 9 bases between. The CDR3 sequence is CAWREGFEQYF. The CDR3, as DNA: TGTGCCTGGAGGGAAGGCTTCGAGCAGTACTTC.

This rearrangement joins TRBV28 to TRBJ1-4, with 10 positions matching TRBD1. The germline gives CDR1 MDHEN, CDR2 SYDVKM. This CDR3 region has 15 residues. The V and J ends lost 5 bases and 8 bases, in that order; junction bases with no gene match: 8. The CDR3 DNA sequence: TGTGCCAGCAGTCTCACCGGGACAGGGGAAGAAAAACTGTTTTTT. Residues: CASSLTGTGEEKLFF.

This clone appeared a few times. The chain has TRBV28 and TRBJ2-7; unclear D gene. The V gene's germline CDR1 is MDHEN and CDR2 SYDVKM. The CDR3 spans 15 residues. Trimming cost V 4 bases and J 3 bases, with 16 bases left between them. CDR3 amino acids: CASSSLGALVYEQYF. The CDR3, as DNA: TGTGCCAGCAGTTCGTTGGGCGCGCTAGTCTACGAGCAGTACTTC.

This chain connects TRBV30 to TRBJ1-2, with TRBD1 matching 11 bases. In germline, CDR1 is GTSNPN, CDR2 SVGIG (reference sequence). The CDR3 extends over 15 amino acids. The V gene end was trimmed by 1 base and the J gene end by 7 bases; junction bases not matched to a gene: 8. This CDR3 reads CAWSAGTGGAIGYTF. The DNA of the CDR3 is TGTGCCTGGAGTGCTGGGACAGGGGGTGCTATTGGCTACACCTTC.

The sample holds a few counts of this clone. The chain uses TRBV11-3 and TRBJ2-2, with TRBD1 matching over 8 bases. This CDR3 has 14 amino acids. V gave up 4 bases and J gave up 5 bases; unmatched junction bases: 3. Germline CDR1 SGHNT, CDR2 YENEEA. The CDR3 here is CASSSGGATGELFF. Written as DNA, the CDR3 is TGTGCCAGCAGCTCAGGGGGCGCGACCGGGGAGCTGTTTTTT.

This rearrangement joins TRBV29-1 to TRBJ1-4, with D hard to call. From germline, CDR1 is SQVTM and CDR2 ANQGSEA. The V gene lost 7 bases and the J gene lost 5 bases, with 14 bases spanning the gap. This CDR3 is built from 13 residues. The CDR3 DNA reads TGCAGCGCTGGTTTCCGGCTAAATGAAAAACTGTTTTTT. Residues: CSAGFRLNEKLFF.

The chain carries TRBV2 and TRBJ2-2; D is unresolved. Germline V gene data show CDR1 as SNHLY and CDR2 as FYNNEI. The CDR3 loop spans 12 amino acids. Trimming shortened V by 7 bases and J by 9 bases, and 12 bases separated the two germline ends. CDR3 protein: CASTIPGRELFF. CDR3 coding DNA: TGTGCCAGCACCATTCCCGGCCGGGAGCTGTTTTTT.

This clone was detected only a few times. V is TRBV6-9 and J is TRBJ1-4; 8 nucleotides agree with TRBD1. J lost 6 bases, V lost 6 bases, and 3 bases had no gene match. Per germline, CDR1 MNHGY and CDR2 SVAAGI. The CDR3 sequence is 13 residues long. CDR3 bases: TGTGCCAGCAGGGACAGGGTAGATGAAAAACTGTTTTTT. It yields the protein CASRDRVDEKLFF.

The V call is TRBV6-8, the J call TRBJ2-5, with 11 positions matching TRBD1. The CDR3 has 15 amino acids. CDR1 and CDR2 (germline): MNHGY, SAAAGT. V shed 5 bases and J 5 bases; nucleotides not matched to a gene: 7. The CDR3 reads CASSRGDRGVETQYF. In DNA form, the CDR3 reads TGTGCCAGCAGTAGAGGGGACAGGGGGGTGGAGACCCAGTACTTC.

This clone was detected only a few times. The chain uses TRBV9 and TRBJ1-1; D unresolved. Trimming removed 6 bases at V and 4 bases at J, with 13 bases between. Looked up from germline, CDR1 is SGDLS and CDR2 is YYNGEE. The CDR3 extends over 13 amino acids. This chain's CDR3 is CASKREEGTEAFF. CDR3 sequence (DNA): TGTGCCAGCAAACGGGAAGAGGGCACTGAAGCTTTCTTT.

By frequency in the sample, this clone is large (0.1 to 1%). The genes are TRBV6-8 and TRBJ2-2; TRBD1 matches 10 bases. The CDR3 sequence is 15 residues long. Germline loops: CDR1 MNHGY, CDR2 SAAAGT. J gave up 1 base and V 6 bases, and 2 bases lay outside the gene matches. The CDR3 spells CASSGTGENTGELFF. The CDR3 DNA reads TGTGCCAGCAGCGGGACAGGGGAGAACACCGGGGAGCTGTTTTTT.